This TCR beta chain is from a study of T cell responses to AZD1222 COVID-19 vaccine. General study results and limits: Among AZD1222 vaccinees, only 5 to 7 were seropositive at baseline. Spike-wide vaccine-associated CD4 TCRs dominated at 160-218 and 743-854. A reported finding is that nearly half of spike-specific TCRs target unmutated variant regions. In a largely white British group with more females than males, clonal diversity was possibly underestimated.

Germline CDR1 and CDR2: LGHDT and YNNKEL (reference sequence). Trimming pared 4 bases from V and 2 bases from J, leaving 14 bases between. The CDR3 is 15 amino acids. About this clone itself: Its antigen is not identified.

The data were produced by immunoSEQ multiplex PCR, yet TCRdb's version contains in-frame clones alone and is incomplete. The sample lists about 150,000 clones, 70% to 90% seen once, with about 7% in the top ten. The sequence was obtained from an adult who had recovered from COVID-19. The chain has TRBV3-1 (or the pseudogene TRBV3-2) and TRBJ2-5, with D maybe TRBD2 (6 bases). The sample in question was peripheral blood, obtained after recovery from COVID-19. CDR3 sequence: CASSPSPGLQETQYF. The CDR3 region has the DNA TGTGCCAGCAGCCCTTCACCGGGACTGCAAGAGACCCAGTACTTC.